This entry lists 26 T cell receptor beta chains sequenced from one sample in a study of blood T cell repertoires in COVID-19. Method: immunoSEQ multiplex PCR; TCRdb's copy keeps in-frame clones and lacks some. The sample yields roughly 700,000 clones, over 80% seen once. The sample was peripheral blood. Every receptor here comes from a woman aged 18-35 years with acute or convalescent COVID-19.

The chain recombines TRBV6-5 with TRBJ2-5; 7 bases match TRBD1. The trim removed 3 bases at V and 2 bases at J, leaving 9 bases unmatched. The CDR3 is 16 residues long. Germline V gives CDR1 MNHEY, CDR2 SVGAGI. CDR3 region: CASSYGRGRGQETQYF. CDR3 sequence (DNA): TGTGCCAGCAGTTATGGAAGGGGGCGAGGTCAAGAGACCCAGTACTTC.

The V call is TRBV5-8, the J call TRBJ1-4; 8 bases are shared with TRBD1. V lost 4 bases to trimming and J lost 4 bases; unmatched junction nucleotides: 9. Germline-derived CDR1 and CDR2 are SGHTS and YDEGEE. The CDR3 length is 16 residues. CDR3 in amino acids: CASSLSDREFNEKLFF. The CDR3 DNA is TGTGCCAGCAGCCTGTCGGACAGGGAATTTAATGAAAAACTGTTTTTT.

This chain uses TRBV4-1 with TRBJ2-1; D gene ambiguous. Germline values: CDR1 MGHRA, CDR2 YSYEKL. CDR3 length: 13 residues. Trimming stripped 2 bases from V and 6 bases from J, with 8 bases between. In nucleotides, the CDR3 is TGCGCCAGCAGCCAACCCCTATCCAATGAGCAGTTCTTC. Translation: CASSQPLSNEQFF.

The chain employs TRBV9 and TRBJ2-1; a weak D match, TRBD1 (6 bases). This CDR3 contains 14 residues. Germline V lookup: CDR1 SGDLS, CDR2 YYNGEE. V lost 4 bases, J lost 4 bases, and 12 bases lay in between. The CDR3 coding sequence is TGTGCCAGCAGCCCCTGGACAGCTTACAATGAGCAGTTCTTC. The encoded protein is CASSPWTAYNEQFF.

In nucleotides, the CDR3 is TGTGCCAGCAGCCCCGGAGGTGGTTCACCCCTCCACTTT. Its translation is CASSPGGGSPLHF. This sequence joins TRBV3-1 (or the pseudogene TRBV3-2) and TRBJ1-6; D not resolved. This CDR3 comprises 13 residues. The ends were cut back, 4 bases at V and 9 bases at J, with 10 bases in the middle. From germline, CDR1 is LGHDT and CDR2 YNNKEL (reference sequence).

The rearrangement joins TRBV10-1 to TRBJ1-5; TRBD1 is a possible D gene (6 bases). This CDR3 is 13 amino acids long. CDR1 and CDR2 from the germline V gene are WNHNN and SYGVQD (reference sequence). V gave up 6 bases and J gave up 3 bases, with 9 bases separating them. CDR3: CASRDSFNQPQHF. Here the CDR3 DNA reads TGCGCCAGCAGGGACAGTTTCAATCAGCCCCAGCATTTT.

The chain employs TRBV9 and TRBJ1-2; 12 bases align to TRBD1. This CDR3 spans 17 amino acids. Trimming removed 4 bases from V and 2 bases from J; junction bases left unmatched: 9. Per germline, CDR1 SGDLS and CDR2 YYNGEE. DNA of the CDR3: TGTGCCAGCAGCACTCCGGGACAGGGGGCGACCAACTATGGCTACACCTTC. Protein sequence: CASSTPGQGATNYGYTF.

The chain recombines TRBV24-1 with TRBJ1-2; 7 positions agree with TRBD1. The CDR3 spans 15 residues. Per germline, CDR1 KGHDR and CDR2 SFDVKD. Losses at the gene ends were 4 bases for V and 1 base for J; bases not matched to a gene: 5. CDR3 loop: CATSDNRGVNYGYTF. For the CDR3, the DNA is TGTGCCACCAGTGACAACAGGGGAGTTAACTATGGCTACACCTTC.

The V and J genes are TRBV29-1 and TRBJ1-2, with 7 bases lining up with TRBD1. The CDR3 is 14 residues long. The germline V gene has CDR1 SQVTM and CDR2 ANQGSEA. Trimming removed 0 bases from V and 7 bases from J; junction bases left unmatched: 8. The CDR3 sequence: CSVEEGGGLSGYTF. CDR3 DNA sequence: TGCAGCGTTGAAGAAGGAGGGGGCCTGTCTGGCTACACCTTC.

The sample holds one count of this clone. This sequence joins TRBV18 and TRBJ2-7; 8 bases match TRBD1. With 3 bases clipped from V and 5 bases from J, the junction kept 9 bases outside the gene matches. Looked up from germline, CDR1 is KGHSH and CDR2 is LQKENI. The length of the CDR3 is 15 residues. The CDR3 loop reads CASSPMDRVAHEQYF. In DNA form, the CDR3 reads TGTGCCAGCTCACCGATGGACAGGGTAGCCCACGAGCAGTACTTC.

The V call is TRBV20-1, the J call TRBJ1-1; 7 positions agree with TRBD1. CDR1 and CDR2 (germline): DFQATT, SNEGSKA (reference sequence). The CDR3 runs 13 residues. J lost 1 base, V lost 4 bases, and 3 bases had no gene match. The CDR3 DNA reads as TGCAGTGCTACTGACAGGGCGAACACTGAAGCTTTCTTT. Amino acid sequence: CSATDRANTEAFF.

The CDR3 sequence: CASSYLPGAGNTIYF. The CDR3 DNA is TGTGCCAGCAGTTACTTACCGGGGGCTGGAAACACCATATATTTT. This sequence joins TRBV6-6 and TRBJ1-3; weak D call: TRBD1 (5 bases). Trimming removed 1 base from V and 2 bases from J, with 9 bases in between. Germline CDR1 and CDR2: MNHNY and SVGAGI (reference sequence). The CDR3 contains 15 residues.

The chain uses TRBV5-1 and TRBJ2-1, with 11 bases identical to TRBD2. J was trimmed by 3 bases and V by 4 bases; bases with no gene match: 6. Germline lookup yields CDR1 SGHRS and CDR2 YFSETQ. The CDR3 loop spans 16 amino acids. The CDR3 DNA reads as TGCGCCAGCAGCCGAATTAGCGGGGGGGACTACAATGAGCAGTTCTTC. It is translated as CASSRISGGDYNEQFF.

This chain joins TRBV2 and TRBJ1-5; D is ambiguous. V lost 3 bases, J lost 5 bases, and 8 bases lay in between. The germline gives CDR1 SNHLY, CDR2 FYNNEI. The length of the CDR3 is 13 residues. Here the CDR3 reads CASSDYRDQPQHF. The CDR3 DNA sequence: TGTGCCAGCAGTGATTATCGGGATCAGCCCCAGCATTTT.

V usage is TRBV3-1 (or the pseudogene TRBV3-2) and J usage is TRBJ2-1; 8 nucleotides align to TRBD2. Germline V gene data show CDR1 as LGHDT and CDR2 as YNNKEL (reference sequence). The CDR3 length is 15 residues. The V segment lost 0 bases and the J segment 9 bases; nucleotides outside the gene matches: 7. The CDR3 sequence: CASSQDRTSRIEQFF. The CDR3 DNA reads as TGTGCCAGCAGCCAAGACCGGACTAGCCGAATTGAGCAGTTCTTC.

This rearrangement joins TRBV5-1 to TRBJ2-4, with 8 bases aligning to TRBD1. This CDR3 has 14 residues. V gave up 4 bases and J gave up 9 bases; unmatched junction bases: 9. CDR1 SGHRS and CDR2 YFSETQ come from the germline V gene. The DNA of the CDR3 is TGCGCCAGCAGCCGAGACACCACAGGGGGCATTCAGTACTTC. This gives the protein CASSRDTTGGIQYF.

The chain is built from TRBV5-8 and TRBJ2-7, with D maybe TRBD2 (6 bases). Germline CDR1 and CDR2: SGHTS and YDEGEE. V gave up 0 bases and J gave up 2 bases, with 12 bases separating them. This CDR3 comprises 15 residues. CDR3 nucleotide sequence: TGTGCCAGCAGCTTGGCCGGGGGTGTACCCTACGAGCAGTACTTC. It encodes CASSLAGGVPYEQYF. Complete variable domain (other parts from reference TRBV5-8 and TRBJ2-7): EAGVTQSPTHLIKTRGQQATLRCSPISGHTSVYWYQQALGLGLQFLLWYDEGEERNRGNFPPRFSGRQFPNYSSELNVNALELEDSALYLCASSLAGGVPYEQYFGPGTRLTVT.

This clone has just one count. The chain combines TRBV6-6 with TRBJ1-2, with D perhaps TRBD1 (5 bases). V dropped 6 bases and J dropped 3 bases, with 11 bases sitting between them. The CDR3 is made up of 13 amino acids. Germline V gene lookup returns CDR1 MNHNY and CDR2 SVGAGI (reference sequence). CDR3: CASSPLGDYGYTF. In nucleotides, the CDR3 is TGTGCCAGCAGCCCCTTAGGGGACTATGGCTACACCTTC.

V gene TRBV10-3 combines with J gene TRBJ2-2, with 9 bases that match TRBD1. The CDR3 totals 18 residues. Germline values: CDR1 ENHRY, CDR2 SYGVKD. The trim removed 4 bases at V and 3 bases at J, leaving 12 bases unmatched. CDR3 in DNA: TGTGCCATCAGTGGAAACGAAGGACAGGGGTCAGACACCGGGGAGCTGTTTTTT. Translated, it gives CAISGNEGQGSDTGELFF.

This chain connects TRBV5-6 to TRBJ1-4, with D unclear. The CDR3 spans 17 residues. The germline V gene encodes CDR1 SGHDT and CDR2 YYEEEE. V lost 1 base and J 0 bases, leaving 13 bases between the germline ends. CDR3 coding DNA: TGTGCCAGCAGCTTGTGGTTTGAACTGGCAACTAATGAAAAACTGTTTTTT. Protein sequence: CASSLWFELATNEKLFF.

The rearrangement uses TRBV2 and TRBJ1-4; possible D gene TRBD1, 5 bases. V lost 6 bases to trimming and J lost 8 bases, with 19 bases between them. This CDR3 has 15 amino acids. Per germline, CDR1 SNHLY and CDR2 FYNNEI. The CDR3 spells CASRPPGGGGEKLFF. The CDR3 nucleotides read TGTGCCAGCAGGCCTCCGGGTGGGGGGGGAGAAAAACTGTTTTTT.

The CDR3 DNA follows: TGTGCCAGCAGCAAAGGGACAGCCCCTGATACGCAGTATTTT. Translated, it gives CASSKGTAPDTQYF. V usage is TRBV5-4 and J usage is TRBJ2-3, with TRBD1 matching over 7 bases. The germline V gene has CDR1 SGHNT and CDR2 YYREEE (reference sequence). J was trimmed by 6 bases and V by 4 bases; bases with no gene match: 8. This CDR3 is 14 amino acids long.

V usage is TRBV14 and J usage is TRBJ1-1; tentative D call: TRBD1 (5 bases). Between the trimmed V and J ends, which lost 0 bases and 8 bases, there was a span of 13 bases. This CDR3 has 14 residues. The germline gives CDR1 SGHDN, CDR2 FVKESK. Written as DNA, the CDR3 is TGTGCCAGCAGCCAAGATTGGATGCGGGGGGAAGCTTTCTTT. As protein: CASSQDWMRGEAFF.

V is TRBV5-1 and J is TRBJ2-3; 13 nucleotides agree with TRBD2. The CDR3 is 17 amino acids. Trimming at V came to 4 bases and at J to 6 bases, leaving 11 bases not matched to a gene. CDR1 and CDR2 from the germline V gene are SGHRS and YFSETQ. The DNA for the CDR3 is TGCGCCAGCAGCCTGGCACTAGCGGGGGGGCCGGGGGATACGCAGTATTTT. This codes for CASSLALAGGPGDTQYF.

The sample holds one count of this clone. The CDR3 is CASFQTGPYGYTF. CDR3 sequence (DNA): TGTGCCTCCTTCCAGACAGGCCCCTATGGCTACACCTTC. The chain combines TRBV12-3 or TRBV12-4 with TRBJ1-2; D is perhaps TRBD1 (6 bases). This CDR3 spans 13 amino acids. Trimming took 11 bases from V and 4 from J, leaving 17 bases between them.

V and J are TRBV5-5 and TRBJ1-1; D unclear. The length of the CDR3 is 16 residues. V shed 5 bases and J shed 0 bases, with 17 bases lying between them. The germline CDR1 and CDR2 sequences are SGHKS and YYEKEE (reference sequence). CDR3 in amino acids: CASRKLASGMNTEAFF. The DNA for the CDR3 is TGTGCCAGCAGAAAGCTGGCGAGCGGAATGAACACTGAAGCTTTCTTT.